This T cell receptor beta chain is drawn from a study of CD8 T cells in ankylosing spondylitis. The CDR3 runs to 15 residues. V dropped 4 bases and J dropped 1 base, with 11 bases sitting between them. Germline CDR1 is LGHDT and CDR2 is YNNKEL (reference sequence). Findings and caveats of the study: Among TCR beta sequences, a motif of eight highly homologous variants appeared characteristic of ankylosing spondylitis blood. A CD8+ phenotype characterized the disease-linked clones, which were relatively rare in peripheral blood. Disease-associated clones were reportedly significantly overrepresented in matched ankylosing spondylitis synovial fluid.

This clonotype occurred a few times. Antigen specificity is unknown. Libraries for TCR beta were made by quantitative 5'-RACE with molecular barcodes. TCRdb re-derived calls from the 5' RACE reads in MiXCR, one entry per CDR3 protein. In the table there are roughly 370,000 distinct CDR3 sequences, about 20% of which are singletons. The V call is TRBV3-1, the J call TRBJ2-1; possible D gene TRBD1, 5 bases. Sequencing was done on a sample of blood, either unsorted or a sorted T cell fraction (not recorded which). The TCR originated in a male donor with ankylosing spondylitis. CDR3 protein: CASSPSPGSYNEQFF. The CDR3 DNA is TGTGCCAGCAGCCCATCGCCAGGGTCCTACAATGAGCAGTTCTTC.